These T cell receptor beta chains were read from a single sample in a study of OX40 agonist ivuxolimab in advanced cancers. TCRdb's copy holds only in-frame clones and misses some; the assay was immunoSEQ multiplex PCR. The data hold approximately 90,000 clones, with around nine tenths observed a single time. Specimen: CD4+ or CD8+ T cells sorted from blood, collected in a trial of the OX40 agonist ivuxolimab. These TCRs come from an adult with an advanced solid tumor such as melanoma, head and neck, liver or kidney cancer. The CDR3 runs from the conserved cysteine through the conserved F or W. The order of the fields is CDR3 protein, V gene, J gene.

CDR3aa: CASSEFQGLGPQHF; v_gene: TRBV25-1; j_gene: TRBJ1-5
CDR3aa: CASRTGCSGGARDEQFF; v_gene: TRBV12-2; j_gene: TRBJ2-1
CDR3aa: CASSQEGGSSYNSPLHF; v_gene: TRBV4-2; j_gene: TRBJ1-6
CDR3aa: CASSQGGSFYNEQFF; v_gene: TRBV4-3; j_gene: TRBJ2-1
CDR3aa: CASSPSGSGAHYEQYF; v_gene: TRBV7-9; j_gene: TRBJ2-7
CDR3aa: CASSQEPGGSLQGEKLFF; v_gene: TRBV4-1; j_gene: TRBJ1-4
CDR3aa: CASSYGYHGEKLFF; v_gene: TRBV6-6; j_gene: TRBJ1-4
CDR3aa: CAWRARPGTFSGANVLTF; v_gene: TRBV30; j_gene: TRBJ2-6
CDR3aa: CASTRGDTEAFF; v_gene: TRBV6-6; j_gene: TRBJ1-1
CDR3aa: CASSIGSIQTQYF; v_gene: TRBV7-9; j_gene: TRBJ2-5
CDR3aa: CASSEGGVVGGNTIYF; v_gene: TRBV9; j_gene: TRBJ1-3
CDR3aa: CASSRSRGLYGYTF; v_gene: TRBV11-2; j_gene: TRBJ1-2
CDR3aa: CASSFVGQKNEKLFF; v_gene: TRBV7-2; j_gene: TRBJ1-4
CDR3aa: CASSSVGGYNSPLHF; v_gene: TRBV5-8; j_gene: TRBJ1-6
CDR3aa: CASSETGPSYEQYF; v_gene: TRBV2; j_gene: TRBJ2-7
CDR3aa: CASSLAGEVYEQYF; v_gene: TRBV28; j_gene: TRBJ2-7
CDR3aa: CASSLRTGIGNTIYF; v_gene: TRBV5-6; j_gene: TRBJ1-3
CDR3aa: CASISDRGNIQYF; v_gene: TRBV2; j_gene: TRBJ2-4
CDR3aa: CASSYRVRRTEAFF; v_gene: TRBV6-5; j_gene: TRBJ1-1
CDR3aa: CSALAEYEQYF; v_gene: TRBV20-1; j_gene: TRBJ2-7
CDR3aa: CASSLTRGGSDTQYF; v_gene: TRBV5-4; j_gene: TRBJ2-3
CDR3aa: CASSVVAGSYEQYF; v_gene: TRBV9; j_gene: TRBJ2-7
CDR3aa: CASSPSGGQSFGSGNTIYF; v_gene: TRBV9; j_gene: TRBJ1-3
CDR3aa: CASSPRTAVGRGEQYF; v_gene: TRBV27; j_gene: TRBJ2-7
CDR3aa: CASSWGTGGSDTQYF; v_gene: TRBV7-6; j_gene: TRBJ2-3
CDR3aa: CASSIQGQGGGYNEQFF; v_gene: TRBV19; j_gene: TRBJ2-1
CDR3aa: CASSSRVTGKDYGYTF; v_gene: TRBV7-9; j_gene: TRBJ1-2
CDR3aa: CAWSVGDEQYF; v_gene: TRBV30; j_gene: TRBJ2-7
CDR3aa: CASSESGGGRYEQYF; v_gene: TRBV2; j_gene: TRBJ2-7
CDR3aa: CASSTDRFSGNTIYF; v_gene: TRBV6-5; j_gene: TRBJ1-3
CDR3aa: CASSLAEKNTEAFF; v_gene: TRBV7-2; j_gene: TRBJ1-1
CDR3aa: CASSYSGDTQYF; v_gene: TRBV6-5; j_gene: TRBJ2-3